Listed here is a single TCR beta chain. Produced via immunoSEQ multiplex PCR; TCRdb's table is partial and in-frame only. The data contain about 250,000 clones, 88% of them singletons. This sample was taken from a study of blood T cell repertoires in COVID-19. The CDR3 spans 16 residues. Germline V lookup: CDR1 LNHDA, CDR2 SQIVND (reference sequence). V was trimmed by 4 bases and J by 8 bases, leaving 23 bases between them. The V gene is TRBV19, the J gene TRBJ1-2, with a possible D match to TRBD1 (5 bases). The origin of this receptor is a woman in her twenties or thirties with COVID-19, enrolled during active disease. The sample consisted of peripheral blood. The CDR3 loop is CASSRGGVAGRQGYTF. Here the CDR3 DNA reads TGTGCCAGTAGTAGGGGAGGCGTGGCGGGGCGCCAAGGCTACACCTTC.